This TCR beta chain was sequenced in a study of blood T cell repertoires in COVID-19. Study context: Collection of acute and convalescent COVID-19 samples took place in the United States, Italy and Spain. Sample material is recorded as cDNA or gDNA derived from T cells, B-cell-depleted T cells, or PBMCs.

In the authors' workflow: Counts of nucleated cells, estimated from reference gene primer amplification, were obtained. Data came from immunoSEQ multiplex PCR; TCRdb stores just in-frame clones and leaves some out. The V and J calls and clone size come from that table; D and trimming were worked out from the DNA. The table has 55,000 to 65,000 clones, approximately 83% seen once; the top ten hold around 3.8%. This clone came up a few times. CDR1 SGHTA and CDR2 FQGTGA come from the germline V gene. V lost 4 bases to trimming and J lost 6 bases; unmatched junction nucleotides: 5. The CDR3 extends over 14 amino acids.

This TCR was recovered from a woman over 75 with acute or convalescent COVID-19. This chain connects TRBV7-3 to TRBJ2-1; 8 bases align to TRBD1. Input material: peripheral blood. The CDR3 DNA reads TGTGCCAGCAGCTCCAGGACAGGGAGCAATGAGCAGTTCTTC. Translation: CASSSRTGSNEQFF.